The 25 T cell receptor beta chains below come from one sample, sequenced in a study of control samples from healthy donors and cancer patients. TCRdb's copy holds only in-frame clones and misses some; the assay was immunoSEQ multiplex PCR. The sample has 35,000 to 50,000 clones, 80% to 90% seen once. The sequenced sample was PBMCs. The receptors come from an older woman with lung cancer.

The genes are TRBV24-1 and TRBJ2-2; TRBD1 aligns across 7 bases. V lost 4 bases to trimming and J lost 6 bases; unmatched junction nucleotides: 7. CDR3 length: 15 residues. Germline CDR1 and CDR2: KGHDR and SFDVKD. The CDR3 region has the DNA TGTGCCACCAGTGAATACAGGGGTATGGCCGGGGAGCTGTTTTTT. Its protein product is CATSEYRGMAGELFF.

The rearrangement joins TRBV29-1 to TRBJ2-3, with no clear D. The V gene lost 4 bases and the J gene lost 2 bases, with 4 bases spanning the gap. The CDR3 length is 11 residues. The V gene's germline CDR1 is SQVTM and CDR2 ANQGSEA. CDR3 residues: CSVGVTDTQYF. CDR3 bases: TGCAGCGTTGGAGTCACAGATACGCAGTATTTT.

The chain is built from TRBV21-1 and TRBJ2-7; the D segment call TRBD2 is taken from the table without a DNA check. TRBV21-1 is an annotated pseudogene. The CDR3 covers 14 residues. The CDR3 here is CASSKFLSFYEQYF. The CDR3, as DNA: TGTGCCAGCAGCAAGTTCCTTTCGTTCTACGAGCAGTACTTC.

The V and J genes are TRBV5-6 and TRBJ1-1; a possible D gene is TRBD1 (5 bases). Germline V CDR1 and CDR2: SGHDT, YYEEEE. This CDR3 has 15 residues. V shed 3 bases and J shed 2 bases, with 14 bases lying between them. CDR3 coding DNA: TGTGCCAGCAGCTCCCGCGGGGCGGGCAACACTGAAGCTTTCTTT. Translated: CASSSRGAGNTEAFF.

The CDR3 sequence is CASSLTSGSPEQYF. CDR3 DNA: TGTGCCAGCAGCTTGACCAGCGGGAGTCCCGAGCAGTACTTC. This chain joins TRBV5-5 and TRBJ2-7; 8 nucleotides line up with TRBD2. This CDR3 is built from 14 residues. In germline, CDR1 is SGHKS, CDR2 YYEKEE (reference sequence). The trim removed 1 base at V and 6 bases at J, leaving 6 bases unmatched.

This sequence joins TRBV7-3 and TRBJ1-1; D remains ambiguous. Germline V gives CDR1 SGHTA, CDR2 FQGTGA. The CDR3 is made up of 14 amino acids. V was shortened by 5 bases and J by 3 bases, with 13 bases between the two germline ends. As DNA, the CDR3 is TGTGCCAGCAGCCCAACGGCCGGGGACACTGAAGCTTTCTTT. It translates to CASSPTAGDTEAFF.

This chain connects TRBV18 to TRBJ1-1; no clear D gene. In germline, CDR1 is KGHSH, CDR2 LQKENI. The CDR3 runs to 15 residues. With 3 bases removed from V and 3 bases from J, the gap between germline ends came to 14 bases. The CDR3 here is CASSPGTQLDTEAFF. The CDR3 nucleotides read TGTGCCAGCTCACCCGGCACCCAGCTAGACACTGAAGCTTTCTTT.

V is TRBV7-3 and J is TRBJ2-3; D unresolved. The CDR3 spans 13 residues. Germline V gene lookup returns CDR1 SGHTA and CDR2 FQGTGA. Trimming shortened V by 2 bases and J by 5 bases, and 8 bases separated the two germline ends. CDR3 in amino acids: CASSLGSGDTQYF. CDR3 sequence (DNA): TGTGCCAGCAGCTTAGGGTCCGGAGATACGCAGTATTTT.

The rearrangement uses TRBV7-6 and TRBJ1-2; TRBD1 matches 7 bases. In germline, CDR1 is SGHVS, CDR2 FNYEAQ. J lost 8 bases, V lost 6 bases, and 12 bases had no gene match. This CDR3 spans 14 amino acids. CDR3 nucleotides: TGTGCCAGCAGTCCAACACTCGGGACAGAAGGCTACACCTTC. Translating it yields CASSPTLGTEGYTF.

The chain uses TRBV9 and TRBJ2-3; tentatively, D is TRBD2 (5 bases). Germline loops: CDR1 SGDLS, CDR2 YYNGEE. V was cut by 0 bases and J by 6 bases, with 14 bases left in between. The CDR3 is 15 amino acids. CDR3 loop: CASSVVPGNLDTQYF. The CDR3 DNA reads TGTGCCAGCAGCGTAGTCCCGGGGAACCTTGATACGCAGTATTTT.

V usage is TRBV19 and J usage is TRBJ2-3; 9 nucleotides match TRBD2. Germline CDR1 is LNHDA and CDR2 is SQIVND (reference sequence). The CDR3 length is 15 residues. With V trimmed by 3 bases and J by 0 bases, 1 base remained unmatched. As DNA, the CDR3 is TGTGCCAGTAGTATTACTAGCGGGAGCACAGATACGCAGTATTTT. This codes for CASSITSGSTDTQYF. The full variable domain, with the rest looked up from reference TRBV19 and TRBJ2-3, is DGGITQSPKYLFRKEGQNVTLSCEQNLNHDAMYWYRQDPGQGLRLIYYSQIVNDFQKGDIAEGYSVSREKKESFPLTVTSAQKNPTAFYLCASSITSGSTDTQYFGPGTRLTVL.

This chain links TRBV24-1 with TRBJ2-1, with 10 bases aligning to TRBD2. Germline values: CDR1 KGHDR, CDR2 SFDVKD. This CDR3 is 15 amino acids long. Unmatched junction bases numbered 12, after V lost 8 bases and J lost 9 bases. CDR3 bases: TGTGCCACCAAATCTACTAGCGGGAACGAGATTGAGCAGTTCTTC. This translates into CATKSTSGNEIEQFF.

This sequence joins TRBV5-1 and TRBJ1-2, with D perhaps matching TRBD1 (6 bases). The germline V and J ends were trimmed by 0 bases and 7 bases, with 13 bases remaining between them. Per germline, CDR1 SGHRS and CDR2 YFSETQ. This CDR3 contains 14 residues. The CDR3 DNA reads as TGCGCCAGCAGCTTGGCCAGGGGCCGGGGTGGCTACACCTTC. This codes for CASSLARGRGGYTF.

V is TRBV24-1 and J is TRBJ2-7; 11 bases map to TRBD1. Losses at the gene ends were 3 bases for V and 3 bases for J; bases not matched to a gene: 3. Germline loops: CDR1 KGHDR, CDR2 SFDVKD. This CDR3 spans 15 amino acids. The CDR3 is CATSDPDRGHYEQYF. The CDR3 DNA reads as TGTGCCACCAGTGATCCGGACAGGGGGCACTACGAGCAGTACTTC.

The chain has TRBV4-3 and TRBJ1-1; 8 bases align to TRBD1. The germline gives CDR1 LGHNA, CDR2 YSLEER. V was clipped by 2 bases and J by 5 bases; unmatched bases: 4. This CDR3 spans 14 amino acids. For the CDR3, the DNA is TGCGCCAGCAGCCAAACACAGGGGGAGACTGAAGCTTTCTTT. Its translation is CASSQTQGETEAFF.

Only a few counts were recorded for this clone. The chain recombines TRBV7-3 with TRBJ1-1, with 8 bases matching TRBD1. Germline-derived CDR1 and CDR2 are SGHTA and FQGTGA. V dropped 1 base and J dropped 5; count of bases not matched to a gene: 9. This CDR3 has 16 residues. The CDR3 DNA reads as TGTGCCAGCAGCTTAAATCCCGCAGGGGGCGGTACTGAAGCTTTCTTT. Translating it yields CASSLNPAGGGTEAFF.

This clone was observed once. The CDR3 region has the DNA TGTGCCAGCAGCTTAGGGGGCGGGTTGAGTAAAAACACTGAAGCTTTCTTT. Protein product: CASSLGGGLSKNTEAFF. V usage is TRBV7-9 and J usage is TRBJ1-1, with D perhaps TRBD1 (5 bases). The CDR3 spans 17 residues. CDR1 and CDR2 (germline): SEHNR, FQNEAQ (reference sequence). V was trimmed by 1 base and J by 2 bases, leaving 17 bases between them. Full variable domain (missing parts from reference TRBV7-9 and TRBJ1-1): DTGVSQNPRHKITKRGQNVTFRCDPISEHNRLYWYRQTLGQGPEFLTYFQNEAQLEKSRLLSDRFSAERPKGSFSTLEIQRTEQGDSAMYLCASSLGGGLSKNTEAFFGQGTRLTVV.

The genes are TRBV11-2 and TRBJ1-5, with D possibly TRBD1 on 5 matching bases. Per germline, CDR1 SGHAT and CDR2 FQNNGV. V lost 5 bases and J lost 3, with 11 bases in between. The CDR3 is 14 residues long. The CDR3 sequence is CASSQQVSNQPQHF. Written as DNA, the CDR3 is TGTGCCAGCAGCCAACAGGTCTCCAATCAGCCCCAGCATTTT. Full variable domain (outside the CDR3, taken from reference TRBV11-2 and TRBJ1-5): EAGVAQSPRYKIIEKRQSVAFWCNPISGHATLYWYQQILGQGPKLLIQFQNNGVVDDSQLPKDRFSAERLKGVDSTLKIQPAKLEDSAVYLCASSQQVSNQPQHFGDGTRLSIL.

The genes are TRBV11-3 and TRBJ2-2, with a weak D call TRBD2 (6 bases). The CDR3 sequence is 18 residues long. The germline V gene encodes CDR1 SGHNT and CDR2 YENEEA. Trimming removed 2 bases at V and 6 bases at J, with 22 bases between. The CDR3: CASSLKLREIVMAGELFF. CDR3 DNA sequence: TGTGCCAGCAGCTTAAAACTCCGGGAGATAGTGATGGCCGGGGAGCTGTTTTTT.

The chain employs TRBV19 and TRBJ2-6; D gene unclear. The CDR3 is 14 amino acids. Per germline, CDR1 LNHDA and CDR2 SQIVND (reference sequence). Trimming cost V 10 bases and J 0 bases, with 10 bases left between them. The CDR3 nucleotides are TGTGCCACAACTTCAGACTCTGGGGCCAACGTCCTGACTTTC. The encoded protein is CATTSDSGANVLTF. Using reference TRBV19 and TRBJ2-6 for the parts outside the CDR3, the full variable domain is DGGITQSPKYLFRKEGQNVTLSCEQNLNHDAMYWYRQDPGQGLRLIYYSQIVNDFQKGDIAEGYSVSREKKESFPLTVTSAQKNPTAFYLCATTSDSGANVLTFGAGSRLTVL.

The chain links TRBV19 to TRBJ1-2; perhaps TRBD1 as D (6 bases). V lost 5 bases to trimming and J lost 5 bases, with 9 bases between them. The CDR3 covers 12 residues. Per the germline V gene, CDR1 is LNHDA and CDR2 is SQIVND (reference sequence). CDR3 region: CASSGQWYGYTF. In DNA, the CDR3 is TGTGCCAGTAGTGGACAGTGGTATGGCTACACCTTC.

The rearrangement links TRBV3-1 (or the pseudogene TRBV3-2) to TRBJ1-2; a weak D match, TRBD1 (5 bases). The ends were cut back, 1 base at V and 0 bases at J, with 9 bases in the middle. The CDR3 covers 15 residues. The germline V gene encodes CDR1 LGHDT and CDR2 YNNKEL (reference sequence). CDR3 sequence: CASSQGGPANYGYTF. The CDR3 bases are TGTGCCAGCAGCCAAGGGGGCCCAGCTAACTATGGCTACACCTTC.

This rearrangement joins TRBV6-1 to TRBJ2-1; TRBD1 aligns across 7 bases. This CDR3 has 16 residues. The ends lost 3 bases at V and 5 bases at J; junction bases unmatched: 10. Per germline, CDR1 MNHNS and CDR2 SASEGT. Here the CDR3 reads CASSDTGQAQHNEQFF. DNA of the CDR3: TGTGCCAGCAGTGACACCGGACAGGCCCAACACAATGAGCAGTTCTTC.

The chain uses TRBV20-1 and TRBJ2-7; no definite D call. V lost 3 bases, J lost 4 bases, and 7 bases lay in between. CDR3 length: 11 residues. The V gene's germline CDR1 is DFQATT and CDR2 SNEGSKA (reference sequence). CDR3 sequence reads: CSARDEYEQYF. In nucleotides, the CDR3 is TGCAGTGCTAGGGACGAGTACGAGCAGTACTTC.

This clone was seen once. The chain carries TRBV4-2 and TRBJ1-1; 7 bases line up with TRBD1. The CDR3 has 14 amino acids. The ends lost 5 bases at V and 6 bases at J; junction bases unmatched: 9. The V gene's germline CDR1 is LGHNA and CDR2 YNFKEQ. CDR3 bases: TGTGCCAGCAGCGCCCCTAGACAGGGCTCTGAAGCTTTCTTT. Its translation is CASSAPRQGSEAFF.